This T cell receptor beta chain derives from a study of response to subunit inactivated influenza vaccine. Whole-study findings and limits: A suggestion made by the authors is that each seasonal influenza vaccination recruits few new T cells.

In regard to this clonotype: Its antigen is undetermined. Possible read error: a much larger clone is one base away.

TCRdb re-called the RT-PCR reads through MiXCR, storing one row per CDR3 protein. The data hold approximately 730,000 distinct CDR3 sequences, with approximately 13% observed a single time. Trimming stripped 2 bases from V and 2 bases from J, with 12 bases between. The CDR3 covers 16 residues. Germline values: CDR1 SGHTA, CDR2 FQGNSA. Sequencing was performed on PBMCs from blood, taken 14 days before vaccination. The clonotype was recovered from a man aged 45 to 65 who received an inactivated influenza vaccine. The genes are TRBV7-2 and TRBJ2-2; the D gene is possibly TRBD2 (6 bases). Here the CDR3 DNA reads TGTGCCAGCAGCTTAACACTCGGGACTAACACCGGGGAGCTGTTTTTT. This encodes CASSLTLGTNTGELFF. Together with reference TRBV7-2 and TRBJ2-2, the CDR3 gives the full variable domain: GAGVSQSPSNKVTEKGKDVELRCDPISGHTALYWYRQSLGQGLEFLIYFQGNSAPDKSGLPSDRFSAERTGGSVSTLTIQRTQQEDSAVYLCASSLTLGTNTGELFFGEGSRLTVL.